This T cell receptor beta chain is drawn from a study of blood T cells in healthy people across ages. A second PCR of about 7 to 12 cycles used a sample-barcoded 5' primer and a J-beta primer mix. TCRdb re-called the 5' RACE reads through MiXCR, storing one row per CDR3 protein. The data contain about 1 million distinct CDR3 sequences, 35% to 50% of them singletons. This clonotype appeared once. The junction departs from germline at one end; a sequencing error may be responsible. CDR3 length equals 16 residues. Germline assignment: CDR1 DFQATT and CDR2 SNEGSKA (reference sequence). Each sample used at least 7 million PBMCs.

The chain recombines TRBV20-1 with TRBJ2-7, with 12 nucleotides matching TRBD2. The specimen was blood. This TCR derives from a woman aged 55-70 years in good health. The CDR3 nucleotides read TGCACTGCTAGGGGAATGACTAGCGGGAGCTCCTACGAGCAGTACTTC. Residues: CTARGMTSGSSYEQYF.